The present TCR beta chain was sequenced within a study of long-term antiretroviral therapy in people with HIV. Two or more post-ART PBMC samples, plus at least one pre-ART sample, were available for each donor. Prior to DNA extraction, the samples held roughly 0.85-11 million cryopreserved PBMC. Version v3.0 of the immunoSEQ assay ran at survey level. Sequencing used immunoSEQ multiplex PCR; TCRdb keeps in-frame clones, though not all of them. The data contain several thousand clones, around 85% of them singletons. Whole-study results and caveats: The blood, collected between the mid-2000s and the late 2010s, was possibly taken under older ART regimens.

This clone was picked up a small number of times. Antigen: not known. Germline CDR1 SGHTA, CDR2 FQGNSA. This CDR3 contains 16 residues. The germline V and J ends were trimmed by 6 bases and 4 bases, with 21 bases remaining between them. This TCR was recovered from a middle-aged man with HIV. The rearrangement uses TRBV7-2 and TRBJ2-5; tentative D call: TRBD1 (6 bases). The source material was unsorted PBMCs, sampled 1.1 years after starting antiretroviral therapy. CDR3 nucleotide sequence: TGTGCCAGCAGTTTTTCATCCTCAGGGGTCGGAGAGACCCAGTACTTC. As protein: CASSFSSSGVGETQYF.